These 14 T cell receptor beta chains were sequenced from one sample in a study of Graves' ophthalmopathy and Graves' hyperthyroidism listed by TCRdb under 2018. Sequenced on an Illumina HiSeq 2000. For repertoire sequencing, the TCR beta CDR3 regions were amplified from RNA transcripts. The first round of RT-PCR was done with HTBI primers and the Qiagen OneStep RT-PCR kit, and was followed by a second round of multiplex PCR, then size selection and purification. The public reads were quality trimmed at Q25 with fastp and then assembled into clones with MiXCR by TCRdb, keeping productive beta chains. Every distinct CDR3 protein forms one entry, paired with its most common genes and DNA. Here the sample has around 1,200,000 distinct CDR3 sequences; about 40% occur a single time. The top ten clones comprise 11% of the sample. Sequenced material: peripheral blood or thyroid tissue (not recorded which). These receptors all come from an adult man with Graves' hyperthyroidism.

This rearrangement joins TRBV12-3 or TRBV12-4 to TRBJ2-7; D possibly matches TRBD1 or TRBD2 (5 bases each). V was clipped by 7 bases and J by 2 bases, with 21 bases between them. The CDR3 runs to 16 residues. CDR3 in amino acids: CASTTAAGPIPYEQYF. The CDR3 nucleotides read TGTGCCAGCACTACAGCGGCAGGGCCGATCCCCTACGAGCAGTACTTC.

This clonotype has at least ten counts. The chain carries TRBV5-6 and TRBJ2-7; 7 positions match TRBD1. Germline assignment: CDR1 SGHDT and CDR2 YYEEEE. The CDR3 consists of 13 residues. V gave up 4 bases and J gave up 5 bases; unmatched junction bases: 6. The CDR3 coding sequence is TGTGCCAGCAGCCCGGGACAGATCCACGAGCAGTACTTC. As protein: CASSPGQIHEQYF.

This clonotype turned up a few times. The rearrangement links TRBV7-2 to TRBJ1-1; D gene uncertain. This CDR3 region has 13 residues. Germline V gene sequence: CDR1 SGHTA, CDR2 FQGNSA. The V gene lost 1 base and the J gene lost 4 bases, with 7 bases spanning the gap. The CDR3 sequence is CASSLVASTEAFF. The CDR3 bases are TGTGCCAGCAGCTTAGTGGCATCCACTGAAGCTTTCTTT. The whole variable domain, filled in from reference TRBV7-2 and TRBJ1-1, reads GAGVSQSPSNKVTEKGKDVELRCDPISGHTALYWYRQSLGQGLEFLIYFQGNSAPDKSGLPSDRFSAERTGGSVSTLTIQRTQQEDSAVYLCASSLVASTEAFFGQGTRLTVV.

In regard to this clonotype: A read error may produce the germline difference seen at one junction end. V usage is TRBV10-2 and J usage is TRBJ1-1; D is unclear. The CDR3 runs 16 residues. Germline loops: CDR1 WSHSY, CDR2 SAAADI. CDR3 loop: CASSTDNEVMNTEAFF. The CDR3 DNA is TGTGCCAGCAGCACCGACAACGAGGTAATGAACACTGAAGCTTTCTTT.

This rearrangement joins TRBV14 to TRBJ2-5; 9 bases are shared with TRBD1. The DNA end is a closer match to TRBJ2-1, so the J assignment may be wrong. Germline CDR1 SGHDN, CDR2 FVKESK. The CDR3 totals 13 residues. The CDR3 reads CASSQQTGGVQFF. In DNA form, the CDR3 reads TGTGCCAGCAGCCAACAGACAGGGGGGGTGCAGTTCTTC.

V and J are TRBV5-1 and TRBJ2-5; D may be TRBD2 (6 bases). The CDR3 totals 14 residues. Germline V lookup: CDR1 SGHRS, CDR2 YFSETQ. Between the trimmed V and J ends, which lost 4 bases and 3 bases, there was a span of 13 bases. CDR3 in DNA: TGCGCCAGCAGCGGTTCGACTAGAGAAGAGACCCAGTACTTC. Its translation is CASSGSTREETQYF.

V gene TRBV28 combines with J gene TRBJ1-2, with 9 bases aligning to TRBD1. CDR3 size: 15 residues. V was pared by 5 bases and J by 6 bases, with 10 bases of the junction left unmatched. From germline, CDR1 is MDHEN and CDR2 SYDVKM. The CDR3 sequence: CASSNPGQGPHGYTF. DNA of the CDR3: TGTGCCAGCAGTAATCCGGGACAGGGCCCTCATGGCTACACCTTC.

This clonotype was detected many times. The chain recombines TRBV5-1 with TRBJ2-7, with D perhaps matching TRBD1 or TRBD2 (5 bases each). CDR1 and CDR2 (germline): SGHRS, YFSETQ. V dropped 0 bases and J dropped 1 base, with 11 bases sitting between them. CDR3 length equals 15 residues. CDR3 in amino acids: CASSLGDAASYEQYF. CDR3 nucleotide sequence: TGCGCCAGCAGCTTGGGGGACGCAGCTTCCTACGAGCAGTACTTC.

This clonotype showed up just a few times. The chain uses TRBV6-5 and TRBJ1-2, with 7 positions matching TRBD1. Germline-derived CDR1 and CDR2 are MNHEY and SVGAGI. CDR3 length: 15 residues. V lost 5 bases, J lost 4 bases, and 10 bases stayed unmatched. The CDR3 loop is CASSGVEAGGYGYTF. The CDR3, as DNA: TGTGCCAGCAGTGGGGTCGAGGCAGGGGGCTATGGCTACACCTTC.

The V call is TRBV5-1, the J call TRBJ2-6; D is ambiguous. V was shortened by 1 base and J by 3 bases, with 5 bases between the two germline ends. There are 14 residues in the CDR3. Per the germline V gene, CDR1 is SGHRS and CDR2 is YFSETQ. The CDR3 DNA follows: TGCGCCAGCAGCTTGTCGGATGGGGCCAACGTCCTGACTTTC. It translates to CASSLSDGANVLTF.

CDR3 coding DNA: TGTGCCAGCAGTTTAGTGGGCAGGGGGCTCGGCGGGGAGCTGTTTTTT. This sequence encodes CASSLVGRGLGGELFF. This rearrangement joins TRBV12-3 or TRBV12-4 to TRBJ2-2, with 8 bases aligning to TRBD1. This CDR3 is built from 16 residues. After removal of 1 base from V and 7 bases from J, the junction contained 8 bases not matched to a gene.

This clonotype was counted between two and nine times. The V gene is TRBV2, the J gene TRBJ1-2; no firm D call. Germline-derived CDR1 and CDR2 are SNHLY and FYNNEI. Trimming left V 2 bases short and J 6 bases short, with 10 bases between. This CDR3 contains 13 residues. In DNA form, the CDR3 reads TGTGCCAGCAGTGAATTCGAGGGAGATGGCTACACCTTC. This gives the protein CASSEFEGDGYTF.

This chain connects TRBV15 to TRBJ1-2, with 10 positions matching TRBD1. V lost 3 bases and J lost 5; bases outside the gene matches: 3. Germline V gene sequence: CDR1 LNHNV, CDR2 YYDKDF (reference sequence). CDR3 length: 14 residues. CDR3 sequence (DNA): TGTGCCACCAGCAGGGGACAGGGGCTGTATGGCTACACCTTC. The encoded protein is CATSRGQGLYGYTF.

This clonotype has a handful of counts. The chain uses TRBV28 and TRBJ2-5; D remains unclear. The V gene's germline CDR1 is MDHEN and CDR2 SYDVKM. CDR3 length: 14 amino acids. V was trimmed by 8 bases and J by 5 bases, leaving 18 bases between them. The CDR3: CASQVERPRETQYF. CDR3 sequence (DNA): TGTGCCAGCCAGGTGGAGCGCCCGCGGGAGACCCAGTACTTC.